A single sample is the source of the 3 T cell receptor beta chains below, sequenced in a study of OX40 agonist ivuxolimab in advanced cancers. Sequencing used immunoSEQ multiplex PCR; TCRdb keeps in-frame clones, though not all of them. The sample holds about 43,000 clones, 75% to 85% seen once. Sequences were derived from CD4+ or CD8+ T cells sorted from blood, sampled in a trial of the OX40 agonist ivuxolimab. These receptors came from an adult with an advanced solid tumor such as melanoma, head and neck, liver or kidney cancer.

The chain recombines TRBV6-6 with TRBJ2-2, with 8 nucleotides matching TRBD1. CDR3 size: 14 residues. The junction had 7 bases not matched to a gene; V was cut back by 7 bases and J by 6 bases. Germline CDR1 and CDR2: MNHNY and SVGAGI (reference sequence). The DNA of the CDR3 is TGTGCCAGCATACCAGGGGGCTCGGCCGGGGAGCTGTTTTTT. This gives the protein CASIPGGSAGELFF.

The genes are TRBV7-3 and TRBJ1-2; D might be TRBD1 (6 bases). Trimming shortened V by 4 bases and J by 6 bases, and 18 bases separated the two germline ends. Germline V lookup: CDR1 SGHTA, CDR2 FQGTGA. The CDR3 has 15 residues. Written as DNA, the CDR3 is TGTGCCAGCAGCTCCCCATTCGCAGGGGACGATGGCTACACCTTC. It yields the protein CASSSPFAGDDGYTF.

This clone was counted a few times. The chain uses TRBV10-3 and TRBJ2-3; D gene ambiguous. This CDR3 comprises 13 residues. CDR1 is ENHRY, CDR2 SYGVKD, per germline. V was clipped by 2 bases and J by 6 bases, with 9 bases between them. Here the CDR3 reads CAISEPRRDTQYF. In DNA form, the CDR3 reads TGTGCCATCAGTGAGCCCCGGCGGGATACGCAGTATTTT.